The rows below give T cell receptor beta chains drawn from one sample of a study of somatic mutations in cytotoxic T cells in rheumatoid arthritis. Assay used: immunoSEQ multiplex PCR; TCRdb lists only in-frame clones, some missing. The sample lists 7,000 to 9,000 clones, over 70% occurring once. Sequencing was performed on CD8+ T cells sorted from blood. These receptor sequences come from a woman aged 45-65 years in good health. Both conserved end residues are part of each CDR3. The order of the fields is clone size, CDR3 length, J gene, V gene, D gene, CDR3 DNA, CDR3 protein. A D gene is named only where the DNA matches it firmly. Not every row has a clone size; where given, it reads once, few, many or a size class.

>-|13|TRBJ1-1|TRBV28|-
TGTGCCAGCAGTTTATGGACAGGAGCAGAAGCTTTCTTT
CASSLWTGAEAFF
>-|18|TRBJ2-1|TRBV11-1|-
TGTGCCAGCAGCTTAGCGGGGGCCCTTTTTAGCTCCTACAATGAGCAGTTCTTC
CASSLAGALFSSYNEQFF
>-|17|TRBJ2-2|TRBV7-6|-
TGTGCCAGCAGCTCTTACCCTTCGGTAGAGAACACCGGGGAGCTGTTTTTT
CASSSYPSVENTGELFF
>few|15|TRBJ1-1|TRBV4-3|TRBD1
TGCGCCAGCAGCGTACTCACAGGGGGGAATACTGAAGCTTTCTTT
CASSVLTGGNTEAFF
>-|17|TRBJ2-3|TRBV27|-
TGTGCCAGCAGTTTACGCAGATCACAGGGTCCCACAGATACGCAGTATTTT
CASSLRRSQGPTDTQYF
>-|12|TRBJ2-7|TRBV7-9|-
TGTGCCAGCAGCTTACGAGGTTACGAGCAGTACTTC
CASSLRGYEQYF
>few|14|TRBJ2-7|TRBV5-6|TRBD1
TGTGCCAGCAGCGGCGGACAGGGCTCCTACGAGCAGTACTTC
CASSGGQGSYEQYF
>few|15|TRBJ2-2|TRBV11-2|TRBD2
TGTGCCAGCAGCTTGCTAGCGGGGGGAACCGGGGAGCTGTTTTTT
CASSLLAGGTGELFF
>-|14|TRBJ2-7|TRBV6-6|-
TGTGCCAGCAGTTACTCGGGGGCAACCTACGAGCAGTACTTC
CASSYSGATYEQYF
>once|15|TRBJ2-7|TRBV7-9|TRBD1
TGTGCCAGCAGCTCCGCCCACAGGGGCCCCTACGAGCAGTACTTC
CASSSAHRGPYEQYF
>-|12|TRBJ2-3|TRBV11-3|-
TGTGCCAGCAGCCACGGGGAAGATACGCAGTATTTT
CASSHGEDTQYF
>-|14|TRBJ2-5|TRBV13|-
TGTGCCAGCAGCTTGAAACTAGGTCAAGAGACCCAGTACTTC
CASSLKLGQETQYF
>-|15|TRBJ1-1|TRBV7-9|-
TGTGCCAGCAGACGTTCTCTGGACAGCCAGGACGAAGCTTTCTTT
CASRRSLDSQDEAFF
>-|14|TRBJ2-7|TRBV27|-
TGTGCCAGCAGTTTTTCAGGGGACTCCTACGAGCAGTACTTC
CASSFSGDSYEQYF
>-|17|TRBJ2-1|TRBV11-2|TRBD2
TGTGCCAGCAGCCCCACCCTCGCTATAGCGGGGTTCAATGAGCAGTTCTTC
CASSPTLAIAGFNEQFF
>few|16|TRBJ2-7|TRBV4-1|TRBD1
TGCGCCAGCAGCCAAGAAGCCGGGACAGGGGAATACGAGCAGTACTTC
CASSQEAGTGEYEQYF
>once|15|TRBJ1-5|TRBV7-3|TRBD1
TGTGCCAGCAGCCTAACAGGGGCGAGCAATCAGCCCCAGCATTTT
CASSLTGASNQPQHF
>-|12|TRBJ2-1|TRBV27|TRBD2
TGTGCCAGCAGTTTGGGAGGGGTTTCCCAGTTCTTC
CASSLGGVSQFF
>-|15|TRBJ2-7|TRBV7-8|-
TGTGCCAGCAGCTTATGGAAGGGACTGAAGTACGAGCAGTACTTC
CASSLWKGLKYEQYF
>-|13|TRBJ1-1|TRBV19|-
TGTGCCAGTAGTGGACAGCTCTACACTGAAGCTTTCTTT
CASSGQLYTEAFF
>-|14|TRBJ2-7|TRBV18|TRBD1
TGTGCCAGCTCACCGGACAGGGAAACCTACGAGCAGTACTTC
CASSPDRETYEQYF
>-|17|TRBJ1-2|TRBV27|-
TGTGCCAGCAGTTTATCCTCTGGACAGCTCAACCCCTATGGCTACACCTTC
CASSLSSGQLNPYGYTF
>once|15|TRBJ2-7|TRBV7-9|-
TGTGCCAGCAGCTCAGGGTTAGGGCCCTCCTACGAGCAGTACTTC
CASSSGLGPSYEQYF